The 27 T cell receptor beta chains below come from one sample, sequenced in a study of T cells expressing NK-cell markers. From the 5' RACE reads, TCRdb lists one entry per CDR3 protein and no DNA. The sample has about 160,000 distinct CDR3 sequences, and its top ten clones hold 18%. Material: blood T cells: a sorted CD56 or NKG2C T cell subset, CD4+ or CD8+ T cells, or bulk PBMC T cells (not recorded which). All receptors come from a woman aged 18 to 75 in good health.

This CDR3 reads CSARDGLEAKNIQYF. This chain links TRBV20-1 with TRBJ2-4. Germline-derived CDR1 and CDR2 are DFQATT and SNEGSKA (reference sequence). The CDR3 has 15 residues.

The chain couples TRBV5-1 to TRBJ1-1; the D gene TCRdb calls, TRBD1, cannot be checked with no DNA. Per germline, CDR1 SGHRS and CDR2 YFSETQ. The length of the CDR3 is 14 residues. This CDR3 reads CASSFGGTGTEAFF.

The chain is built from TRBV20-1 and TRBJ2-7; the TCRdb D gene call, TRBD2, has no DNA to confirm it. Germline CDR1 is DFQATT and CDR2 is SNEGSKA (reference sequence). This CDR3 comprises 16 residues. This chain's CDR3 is CSARDRTSGNRYEQYF.

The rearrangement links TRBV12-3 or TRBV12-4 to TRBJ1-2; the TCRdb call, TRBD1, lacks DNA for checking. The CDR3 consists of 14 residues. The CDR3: CASNLSGTGLGYTF.

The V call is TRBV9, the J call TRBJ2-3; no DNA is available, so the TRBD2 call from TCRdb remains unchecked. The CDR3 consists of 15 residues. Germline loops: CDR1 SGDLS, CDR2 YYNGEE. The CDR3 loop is CASGGLGGATDTQYF.

CDR3 in amino acids: CASSVSGGLAKNIQYF. The V and J genes are TRBV7-9 and TRBJ2-4. CDR1 and CDR2 (germline): SEHNR, FQNEAQ (reference sequence). The CDR3 is 16 residues long. The whole variable domain, filled in from reference TRBV7-9 and TRBJ2-4, reads DTGVSQNPRHKITKRGQNVTFRCDPISEHNRLYWYRQTLGQGPEFLTYFQNEAQLEKSRLLSDRFSAERPKGSFSTLEIQRTEQGDSAMYLCASSVSGGLAKNIQYFGAGTRLSVL.

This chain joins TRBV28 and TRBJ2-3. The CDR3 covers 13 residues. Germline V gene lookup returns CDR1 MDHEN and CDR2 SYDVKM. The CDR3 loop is CASSSIQSPTQYF. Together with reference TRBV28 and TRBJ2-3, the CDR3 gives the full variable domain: DVKVTQSSRYLVKRTGEKVFLECVQDMDHENMFWYRQDPGLGLRLIYFSYDVKMKEKGDIPEGYSVSREKKERFSLILESASTNQTSMYLCASSSIQSPTQYFGPGTRLTVL.

CDR3 protein: CASSPLMNTGELFF. The chain joins TRBV18 to TRBJ2-2. The CDR3 loop spans 14 amino acids. The germline gives CDR1 KGHSH, CDR2 LQKENI.

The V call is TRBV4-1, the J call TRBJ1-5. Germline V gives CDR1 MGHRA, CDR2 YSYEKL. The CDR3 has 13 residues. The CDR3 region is CASSPRRQQPQHF.

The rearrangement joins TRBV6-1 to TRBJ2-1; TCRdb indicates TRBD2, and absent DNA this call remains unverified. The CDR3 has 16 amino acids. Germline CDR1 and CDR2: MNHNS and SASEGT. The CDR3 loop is CASRRGEPGVMTKQFF.

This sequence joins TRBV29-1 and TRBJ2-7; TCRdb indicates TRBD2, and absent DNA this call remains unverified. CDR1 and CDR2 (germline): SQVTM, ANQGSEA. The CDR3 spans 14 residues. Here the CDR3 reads CSVGGSGGLYEQYF.

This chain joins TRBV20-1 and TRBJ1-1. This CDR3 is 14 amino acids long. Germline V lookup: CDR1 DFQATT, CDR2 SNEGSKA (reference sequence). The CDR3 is CSARAHDKNTEAFF.

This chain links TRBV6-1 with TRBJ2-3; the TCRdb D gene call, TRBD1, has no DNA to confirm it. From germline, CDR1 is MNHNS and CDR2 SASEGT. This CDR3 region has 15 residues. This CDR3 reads CATGPRTGPTDTQYF.

CDR3 loop: CATSDEKEHGYTF. The chain has TRBV24-1 and TRBJ1-2. Per the germline V gene, CDR1 is KGHDR and CDR2 is SFDVKD. The CDR3 is 13 amino acids.

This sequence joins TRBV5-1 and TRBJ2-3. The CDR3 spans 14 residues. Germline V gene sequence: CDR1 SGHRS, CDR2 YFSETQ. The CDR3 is CASSLGSIADTQYF.

The CDR3 spells CASSPRGSGGYNEQFF. This chain uses TRBV4-2 with TRBJ2-1; the D call from TCRdb, TRBD2, cannot be confirmed without DNA. The CDR3 runs to 16 residues. The germline V gene has CDR1 LGHNA and CDR2 YNFKEQ.

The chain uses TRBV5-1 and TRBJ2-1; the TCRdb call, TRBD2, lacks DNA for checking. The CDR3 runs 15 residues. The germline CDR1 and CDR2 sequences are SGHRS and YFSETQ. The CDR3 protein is CASRPGTSRDNEQFF.

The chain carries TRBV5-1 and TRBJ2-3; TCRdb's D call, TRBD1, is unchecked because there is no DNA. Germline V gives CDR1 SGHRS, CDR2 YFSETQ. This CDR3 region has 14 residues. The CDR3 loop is CASSFPEVTDTQYF.

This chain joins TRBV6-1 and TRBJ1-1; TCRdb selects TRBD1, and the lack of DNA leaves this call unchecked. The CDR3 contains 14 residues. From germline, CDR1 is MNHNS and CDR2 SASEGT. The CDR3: CASSEAGRNTEAFF.

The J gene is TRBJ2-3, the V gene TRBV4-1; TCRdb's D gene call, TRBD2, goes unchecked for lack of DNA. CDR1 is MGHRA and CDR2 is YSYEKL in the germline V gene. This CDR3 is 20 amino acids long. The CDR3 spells CASSQDNSGRAVRPTDTQYF.

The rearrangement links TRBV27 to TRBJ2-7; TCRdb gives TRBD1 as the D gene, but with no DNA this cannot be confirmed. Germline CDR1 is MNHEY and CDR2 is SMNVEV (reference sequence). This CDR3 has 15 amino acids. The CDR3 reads CASRNQGSYNYEQYF.

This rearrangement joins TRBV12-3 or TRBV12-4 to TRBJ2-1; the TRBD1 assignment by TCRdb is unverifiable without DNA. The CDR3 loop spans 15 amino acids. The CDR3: CASNPGDRDYNEQFF.

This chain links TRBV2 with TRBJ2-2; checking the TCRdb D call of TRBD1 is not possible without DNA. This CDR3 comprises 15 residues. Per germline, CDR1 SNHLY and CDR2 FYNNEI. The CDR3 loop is CASSATGPNTGELFF.

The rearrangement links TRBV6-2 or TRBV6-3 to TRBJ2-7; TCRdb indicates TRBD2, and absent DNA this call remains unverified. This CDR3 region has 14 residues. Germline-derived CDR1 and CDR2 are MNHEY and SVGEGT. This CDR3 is CASSYGQREGPGYF.

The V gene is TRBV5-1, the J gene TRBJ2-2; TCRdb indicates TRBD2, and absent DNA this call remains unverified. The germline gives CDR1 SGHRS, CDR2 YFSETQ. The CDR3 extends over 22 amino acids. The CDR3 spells CASSLFFSRTSGTSGNTGELFF.

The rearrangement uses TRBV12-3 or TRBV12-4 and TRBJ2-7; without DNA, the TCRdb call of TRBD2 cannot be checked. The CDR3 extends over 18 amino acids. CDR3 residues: CADPPGLAGGPLIYEQYF.

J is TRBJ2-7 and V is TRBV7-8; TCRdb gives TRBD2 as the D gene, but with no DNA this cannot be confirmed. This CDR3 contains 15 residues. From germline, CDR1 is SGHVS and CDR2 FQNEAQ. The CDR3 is CASSLALLPTYEQYF.